This is a list of T cell receptor beta chains from one sample in a study of T cell responses to AZD1222 COVID-19 vaccine. The table came from immunoSEQ multiplex PCR; TCRdb's copy has only in-frame clones and leaves some out. Of 150,000 to 200,000 clones in the sample, approximately 92% were seen once. The source was peripheral blood, collected on day 0 of AZD1222 vaccination. The receptors derive from an adult in good health. The CDR3 runs from the conserved cysteine through the conserved F or W. The order of the fields is V gene, D gene, clone size, J gene, CDR3 protein, CDR3 DNA. A D gene is named only where the DNA matches it firmly. Clone size is stated in some rows and not others, as once, few, many or a class when expanded.

v_gene: TRBV5-4
d_gene: TRBD1
abundance: NA
j_gene: TRBJ1-3
CDR3aa: CASSWTGGSSGNTIYF
CDR3nt: TGTGCCAGCAGCTGGACAGGTGGAAGCTCTGGAAACACCATATATTTT

v_gene: TRBV6-5
d_gene: NA
abundance: NA
j_gene: TRBJ1-4
CDR3aa: CASSSQGTGEKLFF
CDR3nt: TGTGCCAGCAGTTCACAGGGAACGGGCGAAAAACTGTTTTTT

v_gene: TRBV7-2
d_gene: TRBD1
abundance: NA
j_gene: TRBJ2-5
CDR3aa: CASSQGQPQETQYF
CDR3nt: TGTGCCAGCAGCCAGGGACAGCCACAAGAGACCCAGTACTTC

v_gene: TRBV7-9
d_gene: NA
abundance: NA
j_gene: TRBJ2-7
CDR3aa: CASSLGHGDEQYF
CDR3nt: TGTGCCAGCAGCTTGGGACATGGGGACGAGCAGTACTTC

v_gene: TRBV2
d_gene: NA
abundance: NA
j_gene: TRBJ1-2
CDR3aa: CASSEPLWTSAQGYGYTF
CDR3nt: TGTGCCAGCAGTGAACCTTTGTGGACATCGGCCCAGGGGTATGGCTACACCTTC

v_gene: TRBV9
d_gene: NA
abundance: few
j_gene: TRBJ1-1
CDR3aa: CASSNLGDTEAFF
CDR3nt: TGTGCCAGCAGCAATTTAGGGGACACTGAAGCTTTCTTT

v_gene: TRBV7-6
d_gene: NA
abundance: NA
j_gene: TRBJ2-1
CDR3aa: CASSLGVVQFF
CDR3nt: TGTGCCAGCAGCTTAGGGGTTGTGCAGTTCTTC

v_gene: TRBV21-1
d_gene: NA
abundance: NA
j_gene: TRBJ1-5
CDR3aa: CASSKFRDRDQPQHF
CDR3nt: TGTGCCAGCAGCAAATTTAGGGACAGGGACCAGCCCCAGCATTTT

v_gene: TRBV11-2
d_gene: TRBD1
abundance: NA
j_gene: TRBJ1-5
CDR3aa: CASSLGQGVGQPQHF
CDR3nt: TGTGCCAGCAGCTTAGGACAGGGGGTTGGTCAGCCCCAGCATTTT

v_gene: TRBV10-3
d_gene: NA
abundance: NA
j_gene: TRBJ2-1
CDR3aa: CAISEKSGQSYNEQFF
CDR3nt: TGTGCCATCAGCGAAAAATCAGGGCAGTCCTACAATGAGCAGTTCTTC

v_gene: TRBV5-1
d_gene: NA
abundance: NA
j_gene: TRBJ2-2
CDR3aa: CASSLDADLTELFF
CDR3nt: TGCGCCAGCAGCTTGGATGCCGACCTCACGGAGCTGTTTTTT

v_gene: TRBV19
d_gene: NA
abundance: NA
j_gene: TRBJ2-2
CDR3aa: CATTPERSKNTGELFF
CDR3nt: TGTGCCACCACCCCCGAGAGGTCTAAGAACACCGGGGAGCTGTTTTTT

v_gene: TRBV6-5
d_gene: TRBD1
abundance: NA
j_gene: TRBJ2-7
CDR3aa: CASSLVGGIGEQYF
CDR3nt: TGTGCCAGCAGTTTAGTAGGGGGCATTGGCGAGCAGTACTTC

v_gene: TRBV28
d_gene: TRBD2
abundance: NA
j_gene: TRBJ2-7
CDR3aa: CASSTSGRAYEQYF
CDR3nt: TGTGCCAGCAGTACGAGCGGGAGGGCCTACGAGCAGTACTTC

v_gene: TRBV5-8
d_gene: NA
abundance: NA
j_gene: TRBJ1-1
CDR3aa: CASRFWGGTEAFF
CDR3nt: TGTGCCAGCAGATTTTGGGGCGGGACTGAAGCTTTCTTT

v_gene: TRBV5-4
d_gene: NA
abundance: NA
j_gene: TRBJ1-3
CDR3aa: CASSRPGNTIYF
CDR3nt: TGTGCCAGCAGCCGTCCCGGAAACACCATATATTTT

v_gene: TRBV6-5
d_gene: NA
abundance: NA
j_gene: TRBJ1-3
CDR3aa: CASSYDGRTGNTIYF
CDR3nt: TGTGCCAGCAGTTACGACGGCAGGACTGGAAACACCATATATTTT

v_gene: TRBV19
d_gene: NA
abundance: NA
j_gene: TRBJ2-7
CDR3aa: CASSTTAVGTYEQYF
CDR3nt: TGTGCCAGTAGTACCACGGCAGTAGGTACGTACGAGCAGTACTTC

v_gene: TRBV7-9
d_gene: TRBD2
abundance: once
j_gene: TRBJ2-2
CDR3aa: CASSYSRGGSTGELFF
CDR3nt: TGTGCCAGCAGCTACTCGCGGGGCGGGAGCACCGGGGAGCTGTTTTTT

v_gene: TRBV4-1
d_gene: NA
abundance: NA
j_gene: TRBJ2-1
CDR3aa: CASSPDGTRAYNEQFF
CDR3nt: TGCGCCAGCAGCCCGGATGGGACACGAGCCTACAATGAGCAGTTCTTC

v_gene: TRBV19
d_gene: NA
abundance: NA
j_gene: TRBJ1-5
CDR3aa: CASSVRTENQPQHF
CDR3nt: TGTGCCAGTAGCGTCCGGACAGAGAATCAGCCCCAGCATTTT

v_gene: TRBV7-9
d_gene: NA
abundance: NA
j_gene: TRBJ1-2
CDR3aa: CASSFPTDNYGYTF
CDR3nt: TGTGCCAGCAGCTTTCCGACGGATAACTATGGCTACACCTTC

v_gene: TRBV19
d_gene: NA
abundance: NA
j_gene: TRBJ2-5
CDR3aa: CASSIDRLETQYF
CDR3nt: TGTGCCAGTAGTATAGATCGGTTAGAGACCCAGTACTTC

v_gene: TRBV6-2/TRBV6-3
d_gene: NA
abundance: NA
j_gene: TRBJ2-7
CDR3aa: CASSSTDRRTYEQYF
CDR3nt: TGTGCCAGCAGTTCCACCGACAGGAGGACCTACGAGCAGTACTTC

v_gene: TRBV28
d_gene: NA
abundance: NA
j_gene: TRBJ2-5
CDR3aa: CASSLHGTQYF
CDR3nt: TGTGCCAGCAGTTTACACGGGACCCAGTACTTC

v_gene: TRBV2
d_gene: NA
abundance: NA
j_gene: TRBJ1-1
CDR3aa: CASTGDQGSAFF
CDR3nt: TGTGCCAGCACCGGGGACCAAGGGTCGGCTTTCTTT

v_gene: TRBV28
d_gene: TRBD1
abundance: NA
j_gene: TRBJ2-7
CDR3aa: CASSLSTGGLRAQYF
CDR3nt: TGTGCCAGCAGTCTTTCTACAGGGGGGCTACGAGCACAGTACTTC

v_gene: TRBV27
d_gene: TRBD1
abundance: NA
j_gene: TRBJ2-3
CDR3aa: CASSLPRTGRLDTQYF
CDR3nt: TGTGCCAGCAGTTTACCCCGGACAGGTCGGCTAGATACGCAGTATTTT

v_gene: TRBV6-5
d_gene: TRBD2
abundance: once
j_gene: TRBJ2-5
CDR3aa: CASGGTSVLETQYF
CDR3nt: TGTGCCAGCGGAGGGACTAGCGTGTTGGAGACCCAGTACTTC

v_gene: TRBV5-1
d_gene: NA
abundance: NA
j_gene: TRBJ1-3
CDR3aa: CASSLVPSQFGSGNTIYF
CDR3nt: TGCGCCAGCAGCTTGGTACCTAGCCAATTTGGCTCTGGAAACACCATATATTTT

v_gene: TRBV9
d_gene: TRBD2
abundance: once
j_gene: TRBJ2-3
CDR3aa: CASSVGGSGVADTQYF
CDR3nt: TGTGCCAGCAGCGTAGGGGGTAGCGGGGTTGCAGATACGCAGTATTTT

v_gene: TRBV11-1
d_gene: NA
abundance: NA
j_gene: TRBJ2-1
CDR3aa: CASSLEGSPYNEQFF
CDR3nt: TGTGCCAGCAGCCTCGAGGGGTCCCCATACAATGAGCAGTTCTTC

v_gene: TRBV30
d_gene: TRBD2
abundance: NA
j_gene: TRBJ2-3
CDR3aa: CAWSAPSGGTDTQYF
CDR3nt: TGTGCCTGGAGTGCCCCTAGCGGGGGCACAGATACGCAGTATTTT

v_gene: TRBV24-1
d_gene: TRBD2
abundance: NA
j_gene: TRBJ2-2
CDR3aa: CATSDPGLAGSGTGELFF
CDR3nt: TGTGCCACCAGTGATCCAGGACTAGCGGGGAGTGGAACCGGGGAGCTGTTTTTT

v_gene: TRBV28
d_gene: NA
abundance: NA
j_gene: TRBJ1-1
CDR3aa: CASSLWPGGRMLNTEAFF
CDR3nt: TGTGCCAGCAGTTTATGGCCCGGGGGGAGAATGTTGAACACTGAAGCTTTCTTT

v_gene: TRBV30
d_gene: NA
abundance: NA
j_gene: TRBJ1-2
CDR3aa: CAWSEAAGGGYTF
CDR3nt: TGTGCCTGGAGTGAGGCGGCCGGGGGTGGCTACACCTTC

v_gene: TRBV30
d_gene: NA
abundance: NA
j_gene: TRBJ1-2
CDR3aa: CAWSVRGNGYTF
CDR3nt: TGTGCCTGGAGTGTACGTGGAAACGGCTACACCTTC

v_gene: TRBV7-8
d_gene: TRBD2
abundance: once
j_gene: TRBJ2-1
CDR3aa: CASSLARTRARMNEQFF
CDR3nt: TGTGCCAGCAGCTTAGCGCGGACTAGGGCACGGATGAATGAGCAGTTCTTC

v_gene: TRBV5-1
d_gene: TRBD2
abundance: NA
j_gene: TRBJ2-7
CDR3aa: CASRGSLGGRALLFHEQYF
CDR3nt: TGCGCCAGCCGAGGGAGTTTAGGCGGGAGGGCCCTACTTTTCCACGAGCAGTACTTC

v_gene: TRBV3-1/TRBV3-2
d_gene: NA
abundance: NA
j_gene: TRBJ2-4
CDR3aa: CASSQGQNAKNIQYF
CDR3nt: TGTGCCAGCAGCCAAGGACAGAACGCCAAAAACATTCAGTACTTC

v_gene: TRBV12-3/TRBV12-4
d_gene: NA
abundance: once
j_gene: TRBJ1-2
CDR3aa: CASTGGGHYGYTF
CDR3nt: TGTGCCAGCACCGGGGGGGGACACTATGGCTACACCTTC

v_gene: TRBV7-3
d_gene: TRBD2
abundance: NA
j_gene: TRBJ2-3
CDR3aa: CASSLMTSEKAQYF
CDR3nt: TGTGCCAGCAGCTTAATGACTAGCGAAAAAGCGCAGTATTTT

v_gene: TRBV5-1
d_gene: NA
abundance: NA
j_gene: TRBJ2-5
CDR3aa: CASSLEGLPQETQYF
CDR3nt: TGCGCCAGCAGCTTGGAAGGACTACCACAAGAGACCCAGTACTTC

v_gene: TRBV19
d_gene: TRBD2
abundance: NA
j_gene: TRBJ2-1
CDR3aa: CASSIGTSGSGEQFF
CDR3nt: TGTGCCAGTAGTATAGGGACTAGCGGGAGTGGTGAGCAGTTCTTC

v_gene: TRBV18
d_gene: TRBD1
abundance: once
j_gene: TRBJ2-1
CDR3aa: CASSTGTGAAEQFF
CDR3nt: TGTGCCAGCTCAACCGGGACAGGGGCGGCTGAGCAGTTCTTC

v_gene: TRBV10-3
d_gene: TRBD1
abundance: once
j_gene: TRBJ2-3
CDR3aa: CAAGTGLTDTQYF
CDR3nt: TGTGCCGCCGGGACAGGGCTGACAGATACGCAGTATTTT

v_gene: TRBV5-5
d_gene: NA
abundance: NA
j_gene: TRBJ1-6
CDR3aa: CASSLGHSPLHF
CDR3nt: TGTGCCAGCAGCTTGGGCCACTCACCCCTCCACTTT

v_gene: TRBV18
d_gene: NA
abundance: NA
j_gene: TRBJ1-3
CDR3aa: CASSPTGNTIYF
CDR3nt: TGTGCCAGCTCACCCACAGGAAACACCATATATTTT

v_gene: TRBV29-1
d_gene: NA
abundance: NA
j_gene: TRBJ2-2
CDR3aa: CSVESLGVPGELFF
CDR3nt: TGCAGCGTTGAAAGTCTCGGGGTTCCCGGGGAGCTGTTTTTT

v_gene: TRBV5-1
d_gene: NA
abundance: NA
j_gene: TRBJ1-4
CDR3aa: CASSLAQGSGEKLFF
CDR3nt: TGCGCCAGCAGCTTGGCACAGGGATCTGGTGAAAAACTGTTTTTT

v_gene: TRBV7-8
d_gene: NA
abundance: NA
j_gene: TRBJ1-4
CDR3aa: CASSFQGTRGEKLFF
CDR3nt: TGTGCCAGCAGCTTCCAGGGTACCCGAGGTGAAAAACTGTTTTTT

v_gene: TRBV11-1
d_gene: TRBD1
abundance: NA
j_gene: TRBJ2-2
CDR3aa: CASSLDRDTGELFF
CDR3nt: TGTGCCAGCAGCCTGGACAGGGATACCGGGGAGCTGTTTTTT

v_gene: TRBV28
d_gene: NA
abundance: once
j_gene: TRBJ1-1
CDR3aa: CASSLTQSNTEAFF
CDR3nt: TGTGCCAGCAGTTTAACGCAGTCGAACACTGAAGCTTTCTTT

v_gene: TRBV6-2/TRBV6-3
d_gene: NA
abundance: NA
j_gene: TRBJ2-3
CDR3aa: CASSYVGYTDTQYF
CDR3nt: TGTGCCAGCAGTTACGTAGGGTACACAGATACGCAGTATTTT

v_gene: TRBV5-5
d_gene: NA
abundance: NA
j_gene: TRBJ1-3
CDR3aa: CASSLGQALGNTIYF
CDR3nt: TGTGCCAGCAGCTTGGGGCAGGCCTTGGGAAACACCATATATTTT